This T cell receptor beta chain was captured in a study of blood T cell repertoires in COVID-19. Study summary: There were acute and convalescent COVID-19 samples, and they came from the United States, Italy and Spain. Sample material is recorded as cDNA or gDNA derived from T cells, B-cell-depleted T cells, or PBMCs.

Study processing details: The assay estimated nucleated cells by amplifying reference gene primers. Assay: immunoSEQ multiplex PCR; the TCRdb copy retains only in-frame clones and omits some. V, J and clone size are those of that table, while D and trimming were read from the DNA. This table holds about 140,000 clones, 65% to 90% found once. Per the germline V gene, CDR1 is SQVTM and CDR2 is ANQGSEA. This CDR3 is built from 12 residues. V was clipped by 7 bases and J by 4 bases; unmatched bases: 7. This clonotype was sampled from a human donor in a cohort sampled during active COVID-19. The material sequenced was peripheral blood. J is TRBJ2-7 and V is TRBV29-1; TRBD1 agrees at 7 bases. In nucleotides, the CDR3 is TGCAGCGCCCGGTACAGGGGATACGAGCAGTACTTC. Protein: CSARYRGYEQYF.